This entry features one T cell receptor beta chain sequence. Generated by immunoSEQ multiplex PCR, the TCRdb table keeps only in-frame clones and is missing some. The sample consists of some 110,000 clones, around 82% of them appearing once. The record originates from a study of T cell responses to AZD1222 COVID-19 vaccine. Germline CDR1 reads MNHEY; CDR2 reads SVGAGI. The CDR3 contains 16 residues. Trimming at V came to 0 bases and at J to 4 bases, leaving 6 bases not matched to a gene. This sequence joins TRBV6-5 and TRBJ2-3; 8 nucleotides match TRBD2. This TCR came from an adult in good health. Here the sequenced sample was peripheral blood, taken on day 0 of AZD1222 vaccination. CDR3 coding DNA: TGTGCCAGCAGTTACTCGGGTAGCGGGGCGTCAGATACGCAGTATTTT. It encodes CASSYSGSGASDTQYF.